Shown below are 19 T cell receptor beta chains from a single sample sequenced in a study of control samples from healthy donors and cancer patients. TCRdb's table, derived via immunoSEQ multiplex PCR, lists solely in-frame clones and lacks some. The sample consists of some 150,000 clones, roughly 94% of them appearing once. Input material: blood. The origin of the receptors is a middle-aged man in good health.

This chain connects TRBV12-5 to TRBJ2-7; D tentatively reads TRBD1 or TRBD2 (5 bases each). The germline V gene has CDR1 LGHNT and CDR2 FRNRAP. This CDR3 spans 13 amino acids. Trimming left V 4 bases short and J 3 bases short, with 10 bases between. The CDR3 coding sequence is TGTGCTAGTGGTTCTTGGGACGGCTACGAGCAGTACTTC. The encoded protein is CASGSWDGYEQYF.

The chain uses TRBV6-2 or TRBV6-3 and TRBJ2-2; D gene unclear. The V and J ends lost 2 bases and 2 bases respectively, with 6 bases between them. CDR3 length: 14 amino acids. Per the germline V gene, CDR1 is MNHEY and CDR2 is SVGEGT. CDR3 protein: CASSYGVNTGELFF. CDR3 DNA sequence: TGTGCCAGCAGTTACGGGGTTAACACCGGGGAGCTGTTTTTT.

This clone was detected only once. J is TRBJ2-7 and V is TRBV27, with TRBD1 as a possible D gene (6 bases). Germline loops: CDR1 MNHEY, CDR2 SMNVEV (reference sequence). The length of the CDR3 is 15 residues. Trimming shortened V by 0 bases and J by 2 bases, and 11 bases separated the two germline ends. The CDR3 spells CASSLSGAKAYEQYF. The CDR3 nucleotides read TGTGCCAGCAGTTTATCGGGGGCCAAAGCCTACGAGCAGTACTTC.

The gene calls are TRBV4-2 and TRBJ1-2; D unclear. V was shortened by 1 base and J by 5 bases, with 11 bases between the two germline ends. This CDR3 region has 14 residues. Looked up from germline, CDR1 is LGHNA and CDR2 is YNFKEQ. This CDR3 reads CASSQASQEYGYTF. The CDR3 DNA sequence: TGTGCCAGCAGCCAAGCGTCCCAGGAGTATGGCTACACCTTC.

The chain links TRBV5-1 to TRBJ1-2; D not resolved. V shed 1 base and J shed 4 bases, with 11 bases lying between them. The CDR3 spans 14 residues. In germline, CDR1 is SGHRS, CDR2 YFSETQ. The chain's CDR3 is CASSLTRWSYGYTF. The DNA for the CDR3 is TGCGCCAGCAGCTTGACCAGATGGAGCTATGGCTACACCTTC.

This chain uses TRBV28 with TRBJ1-6; D perhaps matches TRBD1 (6 bases). The V gene lost 7 bases and the J gene lost 5 bases, with 12 bases spanning the gap. Per germline, CDR1 MDHEN and CDR2 SYDVKM. The CDR3 sequence is 14 residues long. As DNA, the CDR3 is TGTGCCAGCAACCCACCAGGGGATAATTCACCCCTCCACTTT. Amino acid sequence: CASNPPGDNSPLHF.

CDR3 amino acids: CASSYASGDYNEQFF. In DNA form, the CDR3 reads TGTGCCAGCAGTTACGCTAGCGGGGACTACAATGAGCAGTTCTTC. This rearrangement joins TRBV6-5 to TRBJ2-1, with TRBD2 matching 9 bases. The CDR3 sequence is 15 residues long. CDR1 is MNHEY and CDR2 is SVGAGI in the germline V gene. Trimming at V came to 2 bases and at J to 3 bases, leaving 2 bases not matched to a gene.

V is TRBV3-1 (or the pseudogene TRBV3-2) and J is TRBJ1-1; TRBD1 matches 9 bases. The CDR3 consists of 16 residues. Per the germline V gene, CDR1 is LGHDT and CDR2 is YNNKEL (reference sequence). After removal of 4 bases from V and 7 bases from J, the junction contained 13 bases not matched to a gene. The CDR3: CASSPSPGQGRNEAFF. The CDR3 DNA reads TGTGCCAGCAGCCCATCTCCGGGACAGGGAAGGAATGAAGCTTTCTTT.

The J gene is TRBJ2-3, the V gene TRBV28; D might be TRBD2 (6 bases). The germline V and J ends were trimmed by 4 bases and 1 base, with 15 bases remaining between them. Germline V gene sequence: CDR1 MDHEN, CDR2 SYDVKM. The CDR3 contains 16 residues. The CDR3 sequence: CASSSWEVGGTDTQYF. CDR3 DNA sequence: TGTGCCAGCAGTTCCTGGGAGGTCGGTGGCACAGATACGCAGTATTTT.

The chain couples TRBV24-1 to TRBJ1-2; unclear D gene. Trimming removed 4 bases at V and 8 bases at J, with 13 bases between. CDR1 is KGHDR, CDR2 SFDVKD, per germline. The length of the CDR3 is 13 residues. CDR3 sequence: CATSDLDGLGYTF. The CDR3 DNA reads TGTGCCACCAGTGACCTCGACGGATTAGGCTACACCTTC.

The table lists this clone with a count of one. The V gene is TRBV6-2 or TRBV6-3, the J gene TRBJ2-7; D may be TRBD2 (5 bases). The V gene's germline CDR1 is MNHEY and CDR2 SVGEGT. The CDR3 spans 16 residues. Trimming removed 2 bases at V and 2 bases at J, with 16 bases between. CDR3 nucleotide sequence: TGTGCCAGCAGTTACACCCTCCGGGGAAATGCCTACGAGCAGTACTTC. Translating it yields CASSYTLRGNAYEQYF.

The chain is built from TRBV27 and TRBJ2-2; D is undetermined. CDR3 length: 16 residues. The ends were cut back, 4 bases at V and 3 bases at J, with 15 bases in the middle. CDR1 and CDR2 from the germline V gene are MNHEY and SMNVEV (reference sequence). CDR3 in amino acids: CASSSRPPPYTGELFF. CDR3 sequence (DNA): TGTGCCAGCAGTTCTAGGCCGCCTCCATACACCGGGGAGCTGTTTTTT.

The CDR3 nucleotides read TGTGCCAGCAGTCTGCCAGGGACAGTCAGCAATCAGCCCCAGCATTTT. Its translation: CASSLPGTVSNQPQHF. The rearrangement joins TRBV28 to TRBJ1-5, with 7 positions matching TRBD1. There are 16 residues in the CDR3. Per germline, CDR1 MDHEN and CDR2 SYDVKM. Trimming took 5 bases from V and 1 from J; bases not matched to a gene: 8.

The V gene is TRBV5-4, the J gene TRBJ1-1; 9 bases align to TRBD1. This CDR3 comprises 16 residues. J lost 4 bases, V lost 4 bases, and 11 bases had no gene match. Germline V gene sequence: CDR1 SGHNT, CDR2 YYREEE (reference sequence). CDR3 bases: TGTGCCAGCAGCCCGAAGGTCGGGACAGGGAGCACTGAAGCTTTCTTT. It translates to CASSPKVGTGSTEAFF. The whole variable domain, remainder taken from reference TRBV5-4 and TRBJ1-1, is ETGVTQSPTHLIKTRGQQVTLRCSSQSGHNTVSWYQQALGQGPQFIFQYYREEENGRGNFPPRFSGLQFPNYSSELNVNALELDDSALYLCASSPKVGTGSTEAFFGQGTRLTVV.

The J gene is TRBJ2-7, the V gene TRBV4-2; possibly TRBD1 for D (5 bases). This CDR3 comprises 14 residues. Germline V gene data show CDR1 as LGHNA and CDR2 as YNFKEQ. The V and J ends lost 0 bases and 7 bases respectively, with 13 bases between them. CDR3 in DNA: TGTGCCAGCAGCCAAGATCCCACAGGATGGGAGCAGTACTTC. It encodes CASSQDPTGWEQYF.

The genes are TRBV23-1 and TRBJ2-5, with D unclear. TRBV23-1 is sorted into the ORF group, with uncertain function. The length of the CDR3 is 11 residues. V was clipped by 4 bases and J by 4 bases, with 4 bases between them. CDR3 sequence: CASSLGETQYF. The CDR3 nucleotides read TGCGCCAGCAGTCTAGGAGAGACCCAGTACTTC.

In its sample, this clone was seen a few times. The chain combines TRBV7-9 with TRBJ1-4; 8 nucleotides agree with TRBD1. The germline CDR1 and CDR2 sequences are SEHNR and FQNEAQ (reference sequence). V gave up 3 bases and J gave up 8 bases; unmatched junction bases: 8. The CDR3 consists of 15 residues. The CDR3 DNA reads TGTGCCAGCAGCTTGGGCAGGGGGCTGGAGGAAAAACTGTTTTTT. It translates to CASSLGRGLEEKLFF. Filled out from reference TRBV7-9 and TRBJ1-4, the complete variable domain reads DTGVSQNPRHKITKRGQNVTFRCDPISEHNRLYWYRQTLGQGPEFLTYFQNEAQLEKSRLLSDRFSAERPKGSFSTLEIQRTEQGDSAMYLCASSLGRGLEEKLFFGSGTQLSVL.

V gene TRBV5-5 combines with J gene TRBJ1-6, with D possibly being TRBD1 (5 bases). The CDR3 consists of 16 residues. Trimming stripped 0 bases from V and 2 bases from J, with 9 bases between. The germline V gene has CDR1 SGHKS and CDR2 YYEKEE (reference sequence). The CDR3 loop is CASSLEGFTYNSPLHF. The CDR3 nucleotides read TGTGCCAGCAGCTTGGAGGGGTTCACCTATAATTCACCCCTCCACTTT.

V is TRBV19 and J is TRBJ1-5; D perhaps matches TRBD1 (5 bases). The CDR3 runs to 14 residues. Trimming removed 7 bases from V and 2 bases from J, with 12 bases in between. The germline V gene has CDR1 LNHDA and CDR2 SQIVND (reference sequence). DNA for the CDR3: TGTGCCAGTACCTCAAGGGGAGGCAATCAGCCCCAGCATTTT. Amino acids: CASTSRGGNQPQHF.